This TCR beta chain appears in the sequencing data of a study of blood T cells in healthy people across ages. Study-level information: Researchers report that template switching captured about one barcoded beta molecule per two T cells.

Primers used in a second PCR of about 6 to 11 cycles were a sample-barcoded 5' primer and a J-beta primer mix. A 12-random-nucleotide template-switch adaptor tagged each cDNA molecule. Via MiXCR, TCRdb re-called the 5' RACE reads, giving one row per CDR3 protein. Of approximately 800,000 distinct CDR3 sequences listed, roughly 24% are singletons. Study-level points and caveats: Roughly linearly, TCR beta diversity per million T cells fell as age increased.

With regard to this clonotype: Its antigen is not identified.

Trimming left V 0 bases short and J 1 base short, with 13 bases between. Germline V CDR1 and CDR2: SGHRS, YFSETQ. There are 16 residues in the CDR3. Another study also made use of these data, one on T cells of mothers and their children. As that study records: Samples were obtained from a few healthy Caucasian mothers and their six children.

The specimen was blood. The source is a boy between 10 and 17 years old in good health. This chain connects TRBV5-1 to TRBJ1-1, with D possibly TRBD1 on 5 matching bases. The DNA of the CDR3 is TGCGCCAGCAGCTTGGACCGGGGGAGGGAGAACACTGAAGCTTTCTTT. Translated: CASSLDRGRENTEAFF.